One and the same sample provided the 29 T cell receptor beta chains below, sequenced in a study of blood T cells in healthy people across ages. A J-beta primer mix and a sample-barcoded 5' primer were used in a second PCR of roughly 7 to 12 cycles. MiXCR, applied by TCRdb to the 5' RACE reads, yields one record per CDR3 protein. Seen here are about 2 million distinct CDR3 sequences, 40% to 55% observed once, and the top ten hold around 2.1%. Specimen: blood. Receptors were obtained from a woman aged 40 to 50 in good health.

This clonotype was found many times. The chain combines TRBV14 with TRBJ2-7; tentatively, D is TRBD2 (6 bases). The ends were cut back, 1 base at V and 3 bases at J, with 7 bases in the middle. The CDR3 extends over 13 amino acids. Looked up from germline, CDR1 is SGHDN and CDR2 is FVKESK. For the CDR3, the DNA is TGTGCCAGCAGCCAAGGACTAGACTACGAGCAGTACTTC. This gives the protein CASSQGLDYEQYF.

This chain joins TRBV4-3 and TRBJ2-3; TRBD2 aligns across 10 bases. Germline-derived CDR1 and CDR2 are LGHNA and YSLEER. Trimming at V came to 4 bases and at J to 6 bases, leaving 10 bases not matched to a gene. The CDR3 has 16 amino acids. The CDR3 coding sequence is TGCGCCAGCAGCCCATCGGGAGCGGGGGGGCGCGATACGCAGTATTTT. It translates to CASSPSGAGGRDTQYF.

The chain is built from TRBV7-3 and TRBJ2-1, with D perhaps matching TRBD1 (6 bases). The V gene lost 2 bases and the J gene lost 5 bases, with 10 bases spanning the gap. This CDR3 region has 14 residues. CDR1 and CDR2 from the germline V gene are SGHTA and FQGTGA. The CDR3 is CASSLWAGDNEQFF. DNA of the CDR3: TGTGCCAGCAGCTTATGGGCAGGGGACAATGAGCAGTTCTTC.

CDR3 sequence reads: CSVEMPADTQYF. Here the CDR3 DNA reads TGCAGCGTTGAAATGCCAGCAGATACGCAGTATTTT. The V and J genes are TRBV29-1 and TRBJ2-3; D unclear. V lost 2 bases and J lost 4, with 7 bases in between. Germline CDR1 reads SQVTM; CDR2 reads ANQGSEA. The CDR3 totals 12 residues.

The table lists this clonotype with a few counts. The gene calls are TRBV6-5 and TRBJ2-7; D gene uncertain. V was cut by 2 bases and J by 4 bases, with 15 bases left in between. CDR1 MNHEY and CDR2 SVGAGI come from the germline V gene. The CDR3 spans 15 residues. The CDR3 spells CASSYGLVPGYEQYF. CDR3 nucleotides: TGTGCCAGCAGTTACGGTCTAGTTCCTGGGTACGAGCAGTACTTC.

In its sample, this clonotype was seen a few times. The rearrangement uses TRBV29-1 and TRBJ2-7; D is unresolved. V dropped 2 bases and J dropped 5 bases, with 13 bases sitting between them. This CDR3 is built from 13 residues. Germline lookup yields CDR1 SQVTM and CDR2 ANQGSEA. CDR3 sequence reads: CSVELVGANEQYF. CDR3 sequence (DNA): TGCAGCGTTGAACTAGTAGGTGCTAACGAGCAGTACTTC.

This clonotype was observed once. This chain joins TRBV11-2 and TRBJ1-4; 9 nucleotides line up with TRBD1. Germline V lookup: CDR1 SGHAT, CDR2 FQNNGV. CDR3 size: 15 residues. V was pared by 2 bases and J by 7 bases, with 5 bases of the junction left unmatched. The CDR3 coding sequence is TGTGCCAGCAGCTTAACGACAGGGGGGGGTGAAAAACTGTTTTTT. As protein: CASSLTTGGGEKLFF.

This chain uses TRBV7-2 with TRBJ2-3; TRBD1 might be the D (5 bases). The V and J ends lost 6 bases and 8 bases respectively, with 12 bases between them. Germline loops: CDR1 SGHTA, CDR2 FQGNSA. This CDR3 is built from 12 residues. CDR3 in DNA: TGTGCCAGCAGTTCCCGTAGGGGTACGCAGTATTTT. Its translation: CASSSRRGTQYF.

The chain uses TRBV9 and TRBJ2-1; 13 bases agree with TRBD2. V was clipped by 3 bases and J by 5 bases; unmatched bases: 8. This CDR3 is built from 17 residues. Germline CDR1 is SGDLS and CDR2 is YYNGEE. The CDR3 is CASSGRLAGGYDNEQFF. The CDR3 nucleotides read TGTGCCAGCAGCGGGCGACTAGCGGGGGGCTACGACAATGAGCAGTTCTTC.

The CDR3 bases are TGCAGTGCTACCCCCGCCCGGGACTACTACAATGAGCAGTTCTTC. Translation gives CSATPARDYYNEQFF. V usage is TRBV20-1 and J usage is TRBJ2-1; 7 bases map to TRBD2. V gave up 4 bases and J gave up 3 bases; unmatched junction bases: 9. The CDR3 totals 15 residues. In germline, CDR1 is DFQATT, CDR2 SNEGSKA (reference sequence).

To note about this clonotype: A read error may produce the germline difference seen at one junction end. The chain is built from TRBV6-2 or TRBV6-3 and TRBJ2-1; the D gene is possibly TRBD2 (6 bases). Per germline, CDR1 MNHEY and CDR2 SVGEGT. This CDR3 contains 14 residues. CDR3 nucleotides: TGTGCCAGCAGTGACTCGACTAGGGGCTTTGAGCAGTTCTTC. Translating it yields CASSDSTRGFEQFF.

V usage is TRBV6-1 and J usage is TRBJ2-6; 7 bases match TRBD2. V lost 5 bases, J lost 2 bases, and 3 bases stayed unmatched. Germline values: CDR1 MNHNS, CDR2 SASEGT. This CDR3 comprises 15 residues. In nucleotides, the CDR3 is TGTGCCAGCAGTAACCGGGGGGCTGGGGCCAACGTCCTGACTTTC. Translated, it gives CASSNRGAGANVLTF.

This clonotype came up a few times. The CDR3 is CASSYSQGGSYGYTF. In DNA, the CDR3 is TGTGCCAGCAGTTACTCCCAGGGGGGCAGCTATGGCTACACCTTC. This chain uses TRBV6-2 or TRBV6-3 with TRBJ1-2; 7 bases line up with TRBD1. CDR3 size: 15 residues. The germline CDR1 and CDR2 sequences are MNHEY and SVGEGT. The J segment lost 4 bases and the V segment lost 0 bases, leaving 5 bases of the junction unmatched.

The chain couples TRBV29-1 to TRBJ2-1; 8 bases line up with TRBD2. This CDR3 has 14 residues. The V segment lost 4 bases and the J segment 9 bases; nucleotides outside the gene matches: 11. From germline, CDR1 is SQVTM and CDR2 ANQGSEA. CDR3 sequence reads: CSVVRGGPTGEQFF. The CDR3 DNA reads as TGCAGCGTTGTACGGGGGGGCCCCACAGGTGAGCAGTTCTTC.

As DNA, the CDR3 is TGCGCCAGCAGCAGGGCTAGCGGGGGGTCAAGCTCCTACAATGAGCAGTTCTTC. This encodes CASSRASGGSSSYNEQFF. The rearrangement joins TRBV5-1 to TRBJ2-1, with 11 positions matching TRBD2. V lost 4 bases and J lost 0; bases outside the gene matches: 9. Germline-derived CDR1 and CDR2 are SGHRS and YFSETQ. The CDR3 contains 18 residues.

This clonotype has just one count. V is TRBV7-2 and J is TRBJ2-5, with D uncertain. The CDR3 has 14 residues. Germline V gene lookup returns CDR1 SGHTA and CDR2 FQGNSA. Trimming cost V 1 base and J 11 bases, with 17 bases left between them. The CDR3 protein is CASSLVSGMNEQYF. CDR3 coding DNA: TGTGCCAGCAGCTTAGTATCGGGTATGAATGAGCAGTACTTC. Complete variable domain (other parts from reference TRBV7-2 and TRBJ2-5): GAGVSQSPSNKVTEKGKDVELRCDPISGHTALYWYRQSLGQGLEFLIYFQGNSAPDKSGLPSDRFSAERTGGSVSTLTIQRTQQEDSAVYLCASSLVSGMNEQYFGPGTRLLVL.

This clonotype was seen repeatedly, ten times or more. This chain links TRBV20-1 with TRBJ2-5; D unclear. The CDR3 spans 12 residues. Between the trimmed V and J ends, which lost 4 bases and 2 bases, there was a span of 8 bases. Germline-derived CDR1 and CDR2 are DFQATT and SNEGSKA (reference sequence). CDR3 sequence reads: CSAKVTQETQYF. CDR3 DNA: TGCAGTGCTAAGGTCACGCAAGAGACCCAGTACTTC.

The V call is TRBV5-1, the J call TRBJ2-6, with D unclear. Germline values: CDR1 SGHRS, CDR2 YFSETQ. The length of the CDR3 is 13 residues. V was clipped by 0 bases and J by 9 bases, with 7 bases between them. For the CDR3, the DNA is TGCGCCAGCAGCTTGGATGTGCTCAACGTCCTGACTTTC. This sequence encodes CASSLDVLNVLTF.

This clonotype was observed once. V gene TRBV5-1 combines with J gene TRBJ2-5; a possible D gene is TRBD1 (6 bases). The CDR3 is made up of 14 amino acids. V was clipped by 5 bases and J by 1 base, with 12 bases between them. Germline V gene data show CDR1 as SGHRS and CDR2 as YFSETQ. This CDR3 reads CASREGTPQETQYF. The CDR3 DNA is TGCGCCAGCAGAGAGGGGACACCCCAAGAGACCCAGTACTTC.

The chain uses TRBV13 and TRBJ2-5, with 13 bases matching TRBD2. This CDR3 is 15 amino acids long. The germline CDR1 and CDR2 sequences are PRHDT and FYEKMQ (reference sequence). V was pared by 4 bases and J by 7 bases, with 6 bases of the junction left unmatched. The CDR3 DNA is TGTGCCAGCAGCTCTCCCTGGACTAGCGGGGGGACCCAGTACTTC. Translating it yields CASSSPWTSGGTQYF.

The rearrangement uses TRBV7-2 and TRBJ2-7, with 8 bases lining up with TRBD2. Gene TRBJ2-5 matches the end of the DNA better, so the J call may be wrong. Germline V lookup: CDR1 SGHTA, CDR2 FQGNSA. This CDR3 comprises 15 residues. Written as DNA, the CDR3 is TGTGCCAGCAGCTTAGAAGCGGGGGCACCATGGACCCAGTACTTC. Translated: CASSLEAGAPWTQYF.

V is TRBV5-1 and J is TRBJ2-3; D gene unclear. The CDR3 covers 15 residues. V dropped 0 bases and J dropped 1 base, with 9 bases sitting between them. Germline V gives CDR1 SGHRS, CDR2 YFSETQ. CDR3 DNA sequence: TGCGCCAGCAGCTTGGCCCCGAGAGGCACAGATACGCAGTATTTT. Translated, it gives CASSLAPRGTDTQYF.

The chain recombines TRBV4-3 with TRBJ2-1; D might be TRBD1 or TRBD2, each matching 5 bases. V was cut by 8 bases and J by 5 bases, with 22 bases left in between. The CDR3 is 16 amino acids. The V gene's germline CDR1 is LGHNA and CDR2 YSLEER. This CDR3 reads CASSPGSDFVNNEQFF. The CDR3 DNA sequence: TGCGCCAGCTCCCCAGGGAGCGACTTTGTCAACAATGAGCAGTTCTTC.

This sequence joins TRBV2 and TRBJ2-1, with 10 nucleotides matching TRBD2. CDR1 SNHLY and CDR2 FYNNEI come from the germline V gene. CDR3 length: 15 residues. Germline trimming cut 8 bases from V and 2 bases from J; bases unmatched to any gene: 6. CDR3 DNA: TGTGCCAGCCTCCCAGCGGGGGGGCCCTACAATGAGCAGTTCTTC. Its protein product is CASLPAGGPYNEQFF.

This clonotype turned up a few times. V usage is TRBV28 and J usage is TRBJ2-5; 7 bases are a match to TRBD1. The CDR3 extends over 15 amino acids. From germline, CDR1 is MDHEN and CDR2 SYDVKM. Losses at the gene ends were 7 bases for V and 4 bases for J; bases not matched to a gene: 12. The CDR3 here is CASTPGDRESETQYF. CDR3 bases: TGTGCCAGCACCCCGGGCGACAGGGAGTCAGAGACCCAGTACTTC.

This clonotype was observed a handful of times. The chain joins TRBV10-3 to TRBJ2-5; D is unclear. The CDR3 has 12 residues. The V end was cut by 3 bases, the J end by 5 bases, with 7 bases between. Germline V gene lookup returns CDR1 ENHRY and CDR2 SYGVKD. The CDR3 DNA sequence: TGTGCCATCAGTGATCGTAGGGAGACCCAGTACTTC. This encodes CAISDRRETQYF.

This clonotype was counted between two and nine times. V and J are TRBV20-1 and TRBJ2-3; weak D call: TRBD2 (5 bases). The CDR3 extends over 15 amino acids. Per germline, CDR1 DFQATT and CDR2 SNEGSKA (reference sequence). Between the trimmed V and J ends, which lost 3 bases and 4 bases, there was a span of 17 bases. The CDR3 is CSASPSRGNPDTQYF. The CDR3 nucleotides read TGCAGTGCTAGCCCCTCCCGAGGGAACCCAGATACGCAGTATTTT.

This clonotype was found a few times. This chain links TRBV6-2 or TRBV6-3 with TRBJ2-5, with D possibly matching TRBD2 (5 bases). V was pared by 0 bases and J by 5 bases, with 10 bases between. CDR1 is MNHEY and CDR2 is SVGEGT in the germline V gene. The CDR3 loop spans 14 amino acids. The CDR3 coding sequence is TGTGCCAGCAGTTACTCGAGACCGGGGGAGACCCAGTACTTC. Protein: CASSYSRPGETQYF.

The chain employs TRBV9 and TRBJ1-4; D unresolved. The V end was cut by 4 bases, the J end by 4 bases, with 11 bases between. The V gene's germline CDR1 is SGDLS and CDR2 YYNGEE. This CDR3 comprises 14 residues. The CDR3 nucleotides are TGTGCCAGCAGCTCGCGCGTGGATAATGAAAAACTGTTTTTT. Residues: CASSSRVDNEKLFF.